The 11 T cell receptor beta chains below all came from one sample that was sequenced in a study of T cell changes during pregnancy in multiple sclerosis. Using immunoSEQ multiplex PCR, the repertoire was profiled, and TCRdb retains in-frame clones only, with some absent. The data contain about 87,000 clones, over 85% of them seen just once; the ten biggest clones take up 1.3% to 1.5%. Sequences were derived from peripheral blood, sampled in the third trimester of pregnancy. These receptors were collected from a female donor in good health, enrolled as a control in a pregnancy study.

With regard to this clone: Distinct nucleotide sequences in the sample also encode this CDR3. The chain is built from TRBV5-1 and TRBJ1-1; 7 bases match TRBD1. This CDR3 comprises 14 residues. CDR1 and CDR2 from the germline V gene are SGHRS and YFSETQ. The junction had 3 bases not matched to a gene; V was cut back by 0 bases and J by 4 bases. This CDR3 reads CASSLGGGGTEAFF. The CDR3 nucleotides read TGCGCCAGCAGCTTGGGAGGGGGCGGCACTGAAGCTTTCTTT.

The genes are TRBV6-1 and TRBJ2-3; D uncertain. The CDR3 covers 13 residues. Germline V gene sequence: CDR1 MNHNS, CDR2 SASEGT. The V end lost 6 bases, the J end lost 10 bases, and 17 bases lay between the germline ends. The CDR3 protein is CASRDLSSKAQYF. The CDR3 DNA reads TGTGCCAGCAGAGATCTCTCTAGTAAGGCGCAGTATTTT.

The count of this clone is one. The chain combines TRBV29-1 with TRBJ2-7, with D perhaps TRBD1 (5 bases). From germline, CDR1 is SQVTM and CDR2 ANQGSEA. The CDR3 has 11 amino acids. Trimming left V 4 bases short and J 3 bases short, with 7 bases between. The CDR3: CSVAQGYEQYF. The CDR3 DNA follows: TGCAGCGTTGCGCAGGGCTACGAGCAGTACTTC.

The CDR3 DNA reads TGTGCCAGCAGTTTTGGGACAGCGATCCTCGAGCAGTACTTC. This sequence encodes CASSFGTAILEQYF. The chain links TRBV28 to TRBJ2-7, with 7 bases matching TRBD1. In germline, CDR1 is MDHEN, CDR2 SYDVKM. After removal of 3 bases from V and 6 bases from J, the junction contained 8 bases not matched to a gene. The CDR3 consists of 14 residues. The variable domain in full, completed from reference TRBV28 and TRBJ2-7, reads DVKVTQSSRYLVKRTGEKVFLECVQDMDHENMFWYRQDPGLGLRLIYFSYDVKMKEKGDIPEGYSVSREKKERFSLILESASTNQTSMYLCASSFGTAILEQYFGPGTRLTVT.

This clone was detected a few times. The V and J genes are TRBV5-1 and TRBJ1-1; TRBD1 agrees at 8 bases. The CDR3 contains 14 residues. Germline CDR1 reads SGHRS; CDR2 reads YFSETQ. The trim removed 4 bases at V and 1 base at J, leaving 3 bases unmatched. The CDR3 sequence: CASSQGTGNTEAFF. The CDR3 DNA sequence: TGCGCCAGCAGCCAGGGGACAGGGAACACTGAAGCTTTCTTT.

The CDR3, as DNA: TGCAGCGTTGTAGTAAGCTACGAGCAGTACTTC. Protein product: CSVVVSYEQYF. The V gene is TRBV29-1, the J gene TRBJ2-7; D unresolved. This CDR3 spans 11 amino acids. V dropped 4 bases and J dropped 3 bases, with 7 bases sitting between them. Germline V gene data show CDR1 as SQVTM and CDR2 as ANQGSEA.

The DNA of the CDR3 is TGTGCCAGCAGTGAAGGAGGGCAGGGGAGCTACGAGCAGTACTTC. This translates into CASSEGGQGSYEQYF. V gene TRBV2 combines with J gene TRBJ2-7; tentative D call: TRBD1 (6 bases). The V end lost 1 base, the J end lost 3 bases, and 13 bases lay between the germline ends. Germline values: CDR1 SNHLY, CDR2 FYNNEI. CDR3 length: 15 residues.

This clone was seen only once. The junction and the germline gene differ at one end; a read error may be behind it. The chain joins TRBV2 to TRBJ2-1; 8 bases are shared with TRBD2. Germline V gene data show CDR1 as SNHLY and CDR2 as FYNNEI. The length of the CDR3 is 17 residues. The CDR3 DNA sequence: TGTGCCAGCAGGGAAGGATATCGGAGCGGGAGTAGGGATGAGCAGTTCTTC. This gives the protein CASREGYRSGSRDEQFF.

The V call is TRBV5-4, the J call TRBJ2-1; TRBD1 matches at 9 bases. V lost 4 bases to trimming and J lost 0 bases; unmatched junction nucleotides: 2. Germline values: CDR1 SGHNT, CDR2 YYREEE (reference sequence). This CDR3 region has 15 residues. CDR3 residues: CASSLGQGSYNEQFF. The CDR3 DNA is TGTGCCAGCAGCCTGGGACAGGGCTCCTACAATGAGCAGTTCTTC.

The chain couples TRBV28 to TRBJ2-5; D perhaps matches TRBD2 (5 bases). V was trimmed by 2 bases and J by 9 bases, leaving 19 bases between them. Germline V gene lookup returns CDR1 MDHEN and CDR2 SYDVKM. The CDR3 runs to 15 residues. CDR3 in amino acids: CASSLPSGSAPAQYF. The DNA for the CDR3 is TGTGCCAGCAGTTTACCCTCGGGGTCCGCTCCGGCCCAGTACTTC.

This clone was seen once. One junction end disagrees with the germline gene, perhaps due to a read error. This CDR3 reads CASSYPTGVGAF. As DNA, the CDR3 is TGTGCCAGCAGTTACCCGACAGGGGTAGGGGCCTTC. The chain couples TRBV28 to TRBJ2-4, with 8 bases matching TRBD1. Germline V gene data show CDR1 as MDHEN and CDR2 as SYDVKM. The CDR3 loop spans 12 amino acids.